This T cell receptor beta chain was documented in a study of cytomegalovirus exposure and HLA in healthy donors. The PCR employed 60 Vbeta primers together with 13 Jbeta primers. Libraries were prepared by immunoSEQ multiplex PCR; TCRdb keeps only in-frame clonotypes and omits some of them. Seen here are under 200,000 clones, roughly 76% observed once, and the top ten hold roughly 1.9%. The TCR was taken from a human donor in good health. Source material: PBMCs.

This CDR3 is CATSREGLRGKSNQPQHF. The CDR3 coding sequence is TGTGCCACCAGCAGAGAGGGCCTCCGGGGGAAAAGCAATCAGCCCCAGCATTTT. The genes are TRBV15 and TRBJ1-5; D may be TRBD1 (5 bases). The CDR3 spans 18 residues. Germline CDR1 reads LNHNV; CDR2 reads YYDKDF (reference sequence). The V end was cut by 0 bases, the J end by 1 base, with 16 bases between.